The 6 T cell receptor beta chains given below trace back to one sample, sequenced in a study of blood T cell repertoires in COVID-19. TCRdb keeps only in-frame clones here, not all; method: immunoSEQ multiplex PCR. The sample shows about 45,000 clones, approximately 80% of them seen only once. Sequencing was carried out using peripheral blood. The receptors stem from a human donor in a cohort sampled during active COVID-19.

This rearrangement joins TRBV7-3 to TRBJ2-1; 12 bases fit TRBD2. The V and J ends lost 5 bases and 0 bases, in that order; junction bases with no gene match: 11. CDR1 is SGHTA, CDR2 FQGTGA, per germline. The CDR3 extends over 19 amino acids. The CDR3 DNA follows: TGTGCCAGCAGCGCAAGACTAGCGGGGGCCTCACACTCCTACAATGAGCAGTTCTTC. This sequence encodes CASSARLAGASHSYNEQFF.

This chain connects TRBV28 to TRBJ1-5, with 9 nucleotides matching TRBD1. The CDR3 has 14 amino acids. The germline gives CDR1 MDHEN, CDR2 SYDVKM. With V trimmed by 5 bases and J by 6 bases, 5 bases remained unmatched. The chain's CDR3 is CASSATGGAQPQHF. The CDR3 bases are TGTGCCAGCAGTGCAACAGGGGGCGCTCAGCCCCAGCATTTT. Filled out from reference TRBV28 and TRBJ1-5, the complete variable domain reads DVKVTQSSRYLVKRTGEKVFLECVQDMDHENMFWYRQDPGLGLRLIYFSYDVKMKEKGDIPEGYSVSREKKERFSLILESASTNQTSMYLCASSATGGAQPQHFGDGTRLSIL.

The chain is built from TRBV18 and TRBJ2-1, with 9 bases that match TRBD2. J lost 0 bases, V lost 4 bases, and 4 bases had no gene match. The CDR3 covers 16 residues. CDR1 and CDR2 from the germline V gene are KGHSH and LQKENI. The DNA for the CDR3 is TGTGCCAGCTCACGGAATAGCGGGAGCTCCTACAATGAGCAGTTCTTC. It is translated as CASSRNSGSSYNEQFF.

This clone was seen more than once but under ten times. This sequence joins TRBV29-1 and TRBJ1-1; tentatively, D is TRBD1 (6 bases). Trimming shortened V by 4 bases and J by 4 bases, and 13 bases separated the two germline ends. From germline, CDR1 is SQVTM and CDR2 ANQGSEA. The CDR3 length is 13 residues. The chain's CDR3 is CSVAQGGVTEAFF. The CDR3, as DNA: TGCAGCGTTGCACAGGGCGGTGTCACTGAAGCTTTCTTT.

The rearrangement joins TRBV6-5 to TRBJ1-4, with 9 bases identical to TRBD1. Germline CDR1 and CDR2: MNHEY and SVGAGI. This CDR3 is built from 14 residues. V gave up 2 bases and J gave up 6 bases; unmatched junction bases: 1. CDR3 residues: CASSYRDRDEKLFF. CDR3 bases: TGTGCCAGCAGTTACCGGGACAGGGATGAAAAACTGTTTTTT.

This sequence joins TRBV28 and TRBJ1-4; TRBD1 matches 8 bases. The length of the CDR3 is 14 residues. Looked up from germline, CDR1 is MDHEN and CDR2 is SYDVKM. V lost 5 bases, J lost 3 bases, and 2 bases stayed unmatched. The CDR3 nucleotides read TGTGCCAGCAGTCGGACAGGGCCTAATGAAAAACTGTTTTTT. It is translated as CASSRTGPNEKLFF. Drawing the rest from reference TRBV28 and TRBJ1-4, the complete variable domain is DVKVTQSSRYLVKRTGEKVFLECVQDMDHENMFWYRQDPGLGLRLIYFSYDVKMKEKGDIPEGYSVSREKKERFSLILESASTNQTSMYLCASSRTGPNEKLFFGSGTQLSVL.